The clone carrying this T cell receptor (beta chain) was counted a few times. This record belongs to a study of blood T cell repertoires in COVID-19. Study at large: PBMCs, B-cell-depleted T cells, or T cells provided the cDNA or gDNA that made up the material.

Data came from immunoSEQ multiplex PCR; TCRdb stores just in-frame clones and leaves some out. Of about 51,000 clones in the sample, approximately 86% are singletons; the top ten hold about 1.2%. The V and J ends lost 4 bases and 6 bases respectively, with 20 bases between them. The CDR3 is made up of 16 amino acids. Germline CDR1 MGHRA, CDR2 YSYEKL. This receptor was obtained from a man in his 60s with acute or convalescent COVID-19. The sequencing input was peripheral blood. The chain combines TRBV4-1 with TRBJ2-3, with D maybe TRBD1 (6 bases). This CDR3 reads CASSPDRTHGGDTQYF. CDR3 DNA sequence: TGCGCCAGCAGCCCCGACAGGACCCACGGTGGCGATACGCAGTATTTT.